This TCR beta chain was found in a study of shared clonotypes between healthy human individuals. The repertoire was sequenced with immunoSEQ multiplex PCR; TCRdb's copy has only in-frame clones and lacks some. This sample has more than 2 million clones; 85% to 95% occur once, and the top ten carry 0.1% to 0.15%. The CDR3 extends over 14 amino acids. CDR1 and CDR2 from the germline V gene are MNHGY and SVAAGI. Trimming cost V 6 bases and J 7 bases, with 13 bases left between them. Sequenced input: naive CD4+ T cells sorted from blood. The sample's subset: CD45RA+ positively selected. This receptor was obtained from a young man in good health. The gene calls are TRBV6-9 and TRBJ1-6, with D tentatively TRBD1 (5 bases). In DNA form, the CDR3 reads TGTGCCAGCAGCACCAACTGGGGGAATTCACCCCTCCACTTT. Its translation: CASSTNWGNSPLHF.